The 10 T cell receptor beta chains below all came from one sample that was sequenced in a study of CD8 T cells in ankylosing spondylitis (dated by TCRdb to about 2017). Library generation was performed with 5' RACE. The reads were generated on an Illumina HiSeq 2500. Clones were called with MiXCR by TCRdb after fastp trimmed the public reads at Q25, and only in-frame beta chains were retained. Each CDR3 protein gets just one entry, which takes the most common genes and DNA from the rows behind it. Within this sample are 250,000 to 400,000 distinct CDR3 sequences, with roughly 11% of them counted one time only. Roughly 9.5% of the sample lies in the top ten. Sequencing used blood, either unsorted or a sorted T cell fraction (not recorded which). The receptors stem from a female donor with ankylosing spondylitis or in good health (not recorded which).

The chain is built from TRBV7-2 and TRBJ2-1; D gene ambiguous. The germline CDR1 and CDR2 sequences are SGHTA and FQGNSA. Trimming took 4 bases from V and 6 from J, leaving 7 bases between them. The CDR3 spans 12 residues. The CDR3 sequence is CASSSHRNEQFF. The CDR3 coding sequence is TGTGCCAGCAGCTCCCACCGCAATGAGCAGTTCTTC.

The chain combines TRBV12-3 or TRBV12-4 with TRBJ2-7; 10 bases align to TRBD1. The CDR3 loop spans 16 amino acids. The V segment lost 7 bases and the J segment 0 bases; nucleotides outside the gene matches: 9. In DNA, the CDR3 is TGTGCCAGCACCCCGACGACAGGGGGCAGCTCCTACGAGCAGTACTTC. This translates into CASTPTTGGSSYEQYF.

This clonotype was counted many times. The CDR3, as DNA: TGTGCCAGCCTACTAGCGGGAAACACCGGGGAGCTGTTTTTT. Translating it yields CASLLAGNTGELFF. The chain has TRBV28 and TRBJ2-2; 10 bases match TRBD2. The germline V gene has CDR1 MDHEN and CDR2 SYDVKM. The trim removed 8 bases at V and 2 bases at J, leaving 2 bases unmatched. The CDR3 contains 14 residues.

The chain recombines TRBV27 with TRBJ1-6, with 7 positions matching TRBD1. With 8 bases clipped from V and 0 bases from J, the junction kept 16 bases outside the gene matches. The CDR3 is 19 residues long. Germline V gene sequence: CDR1 MNHEY, CDR2 SMNVEV (reference sequence). The CDR3 reads CASGHRGSRLLSYNSPLHF. The CDR3 bases are TGTGCCAGCGGCCACAGGGGATCCCGCCTCCTCTCCTATAATTCACCCCTCCACTTT.

This clonotype was picked up a small number of times. The V and J genes are TRBV20-1 and TRBJ1-6; 7 bases are a match to TRBD1. The CDR3 has 15 residues. V shed 1 base, J shed 2 bases, and the junction held 2 bases outside the gene matches. From germline, CDR1 is DFQATT and CDR2 SNEGSKA (reference sequence). CDR3 in amino acids: CSARVGQTYNSPLHF. CDR3 DNA sequence: TGCAGTGCTAGAGTGGGACAGACCTATAATTCACCCCTCCACTTT.

This clonotype was seen repeatedly, ten times or more. V is TRBV5-1 and J is TRBJ1-1; D is ambiguous. The CDR3 runs 15 residues. Deletions cut 1 base from V and 1 base from J, with 11 bases between. Looked up from germline, CDR1 is SGHRS and CDR2 is YFSETQ. The CDR3 reads CASSLSGSPNTEAFF. The CDR3 DNA reads as TGCGCCAGCAGCTTGTCCGGCAGCCCGAACACTGAAGCTTTCTTT.

V usage is TRBV20-1 and J usage is TRBJ2-3; 7 positions agree with TRBD1. V dropped 6 bases and J dropped 1; count of bases not matched to a gene: 7. This CDR3 is 14 amino acids long. The germline V gene has CDR1 DFQATT and CDR2 SNEGSKA (reference sequence). The CDR3 is CSAQNRGGTDTQYF. For the CDR3, the DNA is TGCAGTGCCCAGAACAGGGGCGGCACAGATACGCAGTATTTT.

The chain couples TRBV4-3 to TRBJ2-1; D remains unclear. The CDR3 consists of 17 residues. Germline CDR1 reads LGHNA; CDR2 reads YSLEER. V was shortened by 1 base and J by 3 bases, with 16 bases between the two germline ends. The CDR3 reads CASSQGGKWSSYNEQFF. The CDR3 DNA reads as TGCGCCAGCAGCCAAGGGGGTAAATGGAGCAGCTACAATGAGCAGTTCTTC.

This clonotype has at least ten counts. The chain carries TRBV7-9 and TRBJ1-4; D remains unclear. Germline values: CDR1 SEHNR, CDR2 FQNEAQ (reference sequence). The CDR3 runs to 15 residues. V shed 5 bases and J shed 5 bases, with 15 bases lying between them. The CDR3 here is CASSRVGGPNEKLFF. The CDR3 coding sequence is TGTGCCAGCAGCCGGGTAGGAGGGCCCAATGAAAAACTGTTTTTT. Drawing the rest from reference TRBV7-9 and TRBJ1-4, the complete variable domain is DTGVSQNPRHKITKRGQNVTFRCDPISEHNRLYWYRQTLGQGPEFLTYFQNEAQLEKSRLLSDRFSAERPKGSFSTLEIQRTEQGDSAMYLCASSRVGGPNEKLFFGSGTQLSVL.

This clonotype was observed many times. The genes are TRBV9 and TRBJ2-3; D call uncertain. Germline lookup yields CDR1 SGDLS and CDR2 YYNGEE. The CDR3 length is 12 residues. V lost 3 bases and J 2 bases, leaving 4 bases between the germline ends. The CDR3 loop reads CASSGTTDTQYF. CDR3 DNA: TGTGCCAGCAGCGGAACCACAGATACGCAGTATTTT.